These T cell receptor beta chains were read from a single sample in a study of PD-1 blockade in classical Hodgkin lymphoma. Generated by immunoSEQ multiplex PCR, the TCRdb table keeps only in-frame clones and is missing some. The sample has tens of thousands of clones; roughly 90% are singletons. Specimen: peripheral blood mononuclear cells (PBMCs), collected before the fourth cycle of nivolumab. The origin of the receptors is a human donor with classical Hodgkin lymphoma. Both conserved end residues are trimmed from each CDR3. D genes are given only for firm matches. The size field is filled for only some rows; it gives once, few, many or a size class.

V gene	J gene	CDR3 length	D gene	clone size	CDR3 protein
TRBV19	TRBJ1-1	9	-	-	ASIFDTEAF
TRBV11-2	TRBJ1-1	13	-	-	ASSWGWTGNTEAF
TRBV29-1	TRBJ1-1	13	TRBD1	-	SVEGADRADTEAF
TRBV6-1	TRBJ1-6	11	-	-	ASSEGWGSPLH
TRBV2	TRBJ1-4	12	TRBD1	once	ASRGTGGYEKLF
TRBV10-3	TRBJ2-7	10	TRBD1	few	AISEPDRGQY
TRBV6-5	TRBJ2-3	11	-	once	ASSLGVGDTQY
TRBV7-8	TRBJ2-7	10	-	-	ASSKYSYEQY
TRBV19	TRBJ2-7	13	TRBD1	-	ASSVAPGQDYEQY
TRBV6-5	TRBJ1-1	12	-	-	ASTLLGGVTEAF
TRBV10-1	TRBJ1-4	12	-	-	ASSENRDGGKLF
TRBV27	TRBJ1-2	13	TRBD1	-	ASSYRLGQNYGYT
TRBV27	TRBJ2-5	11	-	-	ASSSRLQETQY
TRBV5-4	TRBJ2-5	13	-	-	ASKPAGLTGETQY
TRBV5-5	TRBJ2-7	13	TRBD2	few	ASSLTLAGGGEQY
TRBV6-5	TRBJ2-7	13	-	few	ASSLTSYGSYEQY
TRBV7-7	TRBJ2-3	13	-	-	ASSLGRGRADTQY
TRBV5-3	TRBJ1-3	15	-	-	ARSELPHENSGNTIY
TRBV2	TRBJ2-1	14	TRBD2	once	ASSELGGRALNEQF
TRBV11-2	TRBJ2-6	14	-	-	ASSNRRTSGANVLT
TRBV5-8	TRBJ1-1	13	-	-	ASSFIGTGNTEAF
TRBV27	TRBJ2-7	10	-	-	ASSSDLYEQY
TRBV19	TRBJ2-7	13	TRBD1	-	ASSISTGINYEQY
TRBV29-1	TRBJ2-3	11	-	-	SVVLVGTDTQY
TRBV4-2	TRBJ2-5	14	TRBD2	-	ASSQVVGAGGETQY
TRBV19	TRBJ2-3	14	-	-	ASSIPGQGGIDTQY
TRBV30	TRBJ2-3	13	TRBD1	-	ASEPLEGAKDTQY
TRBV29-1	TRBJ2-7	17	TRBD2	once	SVKGIRGLDPKLAYEQY